There are a few counts of the clone carrying this T cell receptor beta chain. This sample was included in a study of cytomegalovirus exposure and HLA in healthy donors. The table came from immunoSEQ multiplex PCR; TCRdb's copy has only in-frame clones and leaves some out. The table shows 150,000 to 250,000 clones, with more than 65% occurring only once. Germline V gene lookup returns CDR1 SGHTA and CDR2 FQGTGA. There are 14 residues in the CDR3. The V end was cut by 7 bases, the J end by 2 bases, with 11 bases between. The origin of this receptor is a woman in her 30s in good health and CMV-seropositive. Sequenced sample: PBMCs. The chain is built from TRBV7-3 and TRBJ2-2, with unresolved D. CDR3 residues: CASKAEINTGELFF. CDR3 nucleotides: TGTGCCAGCAAGGCGGAGATTAACACCGGGGAGCTGTTTTTT.